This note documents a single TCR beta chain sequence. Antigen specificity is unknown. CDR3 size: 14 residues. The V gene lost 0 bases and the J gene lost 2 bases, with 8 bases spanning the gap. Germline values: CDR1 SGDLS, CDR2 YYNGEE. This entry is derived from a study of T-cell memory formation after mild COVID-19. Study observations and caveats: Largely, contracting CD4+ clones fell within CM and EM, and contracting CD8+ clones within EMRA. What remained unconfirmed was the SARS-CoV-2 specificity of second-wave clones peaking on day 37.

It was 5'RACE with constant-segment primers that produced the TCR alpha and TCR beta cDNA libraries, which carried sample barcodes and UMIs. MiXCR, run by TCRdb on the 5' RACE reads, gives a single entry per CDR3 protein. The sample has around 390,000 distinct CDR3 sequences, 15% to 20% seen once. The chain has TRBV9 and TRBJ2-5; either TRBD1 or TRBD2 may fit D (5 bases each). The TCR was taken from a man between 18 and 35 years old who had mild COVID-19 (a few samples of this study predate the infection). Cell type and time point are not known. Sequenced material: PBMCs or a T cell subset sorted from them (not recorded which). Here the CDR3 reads CASSVGWGQETQYF. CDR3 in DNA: TGTGCCAGCAGCGTAGGTTGGGGGCAAGAGACCCAGTACTTC.